The source of this T cell receptor beta chain is a study of cytomegalovirus exposure and HLA in healthy donors (dated by TCRdb to about 2017). Background on the whole study: According to an earlier analysis of around 600 of the donors, about 170 million T cells yielded over 100 million unique TCR beta sequences and 276 Gb of sequence data. Approximately 300 gigabases of sequencing data and around 90 million unique TCR sequences made up an early release that covered about 640 HLA-typed donors. Of the roughly 390 genotyped donors, less than 90% were placed in the genetic ancestry cluster associated with self-reported Caucasian donors. The study aimed to test whether signatures of past pathogen exposure could be identified by cataloging public T cell receptors. The T cell repertoires of around 670 subjects were profiled by immunosequencing and related to cytomegalovirus serostatus. In addition to the first cohort of several hundred subjects, a separate validation cohort of approximately 110 different subjects was used. To predict cytomegalovirus infection status, the study brought together high-throughput TCR immunosequencing, statistical association of individual TCRs with disease status, and machine learning. A later analysis re-analyzed previously published TCR beta repertoires from roughly 600 donors and added high-resolution HLA genotyping to study TCR occurrence patterns. In the later analysis, no new phenotypic data were used to find candidate immune exposures; instead, reliance was placed on TCR beta sequences and their occurrence across donors. To decide whether each TCR beta V gene segment behaved as functional or pseudogenic, an earlier analysis of approximately 600 of the donors relied on high-throughput TCR beta sequencing. Donor age, sex, ethnicity and CMV serostatus were compiled together with the repertoire data. A later genetic analysis used genome-wide SNP genotypes for about three fifths of the 666 donors, treating that subset as a discovery cohort. Every repertoire in the discovery cohort had been generated on one and the same sequencing platform. Class I and class II HLA loci were covered by the typing at four-digit resolution. The number of donors typed differed by locus, with 629-630 for A, B, C, DRB1 and DQB1, around 560 for DQA1, 606 for DPA1, and around 460 for DPB1. Five DR-DQ haplotypes were treated as single units for association and clustering because of strong linkage in the cohort. Across approximately 420 genotyped donors of the cohort, an average of about 240,000 unique TCR beta nucleotide sequences per donor were sequenced, and about a sixth of those sequences were non-productive. Overall study outcomes, separate from this receptor: Only TCR beta chains were sequenced in this cohort, and the absence of alpha or paired-chain data limited detectable features. In a later analysis, several top co-occurrence clusters were reported to appear linked to parvovirus B19, influenza, CMV and Epstein-Barr virus. The only immune exposure information available for the cohort was CMV serostatus. About 17 rarely observed V segments, including chromosome 9 orphons, were excluded from the earlier analysis of just under 600 of the donors because counts were too low. Most TCR sequences were seen in very few donors, while some public TCRs were found in many individuals. At a false discovery rate of 0.05, a later analysis linked 16,000 or so TCR beta sequences to specific HLA alleles. Compared with equally common non-associated chains, HLA-associated TCR beta chains in a later analysis were more clonally expanded and had lower generation probabilities. The authors suggested that the approach could potentially be extended to other disease states and immunological phenotypes. A few of the identified cytomegalovirus-associated TCR beta chains were confirmed in vitro to be specific for cytomegalovirus antigens. In both the original and validation cohorts, the classifier was reported to diagnose cytomegalovirus status with high specificity and sensitivity. Broadly in line with IMGT annotations, most TCR beta V segments showed up in productive rearrangements about 90% or about 30% of the time in an earlier analysis of a few hundred of the donors. When HLA alleles, especially DR and DQ, strongly co-occurred, TCR associations were difficult to assign to individual alleles. Roughly uniform sequencing depth across donors was assumed in presence/absence analyses, although this assumption may not hold. In a later analysis, TCR association rates were found to vary across HLA loci, with the most associated TCRs seen for DRB1 alleles and the fewest for HLA-C alleles. The study gave a list of under 200 TCR beta chains associated with cytomegalovirus. The sequencing pipeline was judged likely to have produced a cluster of highly shared sequence variants as a technical artifact. A further reported finding was that TCR beta sequences accurately predicted the HLA-A and HLA-B alleles for most subjects in the first cohort. Because some donors lacked HLA typing at each locus, the association tests relied only on the typed subset. In a later genetic analysis, fewer N-insertions in productive TCRs were reported among donors in an Asian-associated ancestry cluster than the roughly 700-donor mean. An association between a missense DCLRE1C variant and V-gene and J-gene trimming of TCR beta chains was found in a later genetic analysis and replicated in an independent cohort. Some IMGT-functional V segments, including TRBV6-2 and TRBV6-3, could not be told apart with the 87-base-pair reads, so those segments were excluded. Linkage disequilibrium might explain the correlated functional status among segregating V segments, but an unknown experimental factor could not be excluded. Most CMV-associated TCR beta chains appeared to be HLA-restricted in a later analysis, and the HLA associations seemed to be driven largely by CMV exposure.

To prepare the library, the immunoSEQ multiplex PCR assay was applied. A mixture of 60 forward primers for TCR Vbeta segments and 13 reverse primers for TCR Jbeta segments was used in the multiplex PCR. A multiplex PCR assay on genomic DNA amplified the CDR3 region of rearranged TCR beta genes. The Illumina HiSeq System was used to sequence the amplified TCR beta libraries as 87-base-pair reads. On the authors' methods: In a later analysis, around 80 million unique TCR beta chains were counted across the 650 to 700 repertoires, and roughly 9.9 million of these chains were shared by at least two donors. A nearest-neighbor algorithm error-corrected the raw reads and collapsed the reads into unique sequences, merging closely related sequences to remove PCR and sequencing errors. CDR3 sequences were aligned to IMGT reference sequences to assign V, D and J gene segments. Each retained sequence needed at least a six-nucleotide match to both a V gene segment and a J gene segment. A rearrangement counted as productive if the CDR3 had no stop codons and remained in frame with V and J, and every other rearrangement counted as non-productive. Following IMGT convention, CDR3 was defined as the stretch from the second conserved V-encoded cysteine to the conserved J-encoded phenylalanine. Sequences without an unambiguous match to a single V gene segment were excluded from the earlier analysis of 450 to 650 of the donors. In an earlier analysis of 587 of the donors, a V segment was called functional when productive rearrangements were above 56.7%, and segregating when the standard deviation between donors exceeded 5%. A statistical classification framework was developed to diagnose cytomegalovirus status using the catalog of TCR beta chain sequences. In a later analysis, V and J genes were assigned by comparing TCR nucleotide sequences against IMGT/GENE-DB human TR gene sequences. A later analysis assigned CDR3 sequences and most-parsimonious VDJ recombination scenarios with the TCRdist pipeline. A later analysis defined each TCR beta chain by its CDR3 amino acid sequence plus V-gene family, and excluded reads lacking a unique V-gene family. As a way to deal with suspected cross-contamination and a sequencing artifact, a later analysis dropped 592 nucleotide sequences that were highly shared and had low generation probability. In a later analysis, a clonal expansion index was calculated for each public chain from normalized within-repertoire ranks of inferred template counts. In a later analysis, generation probabilities were computed using a VDJ recombination model fitted to out-of-frame rearrangements, and the results were checked against IGoR. A later analysis scored TCR-TCR, TCR-HLA and TCR-CMV co-occurrence with hypergeometric tests, applying a repertoire-size bias correction to TCR pairs. A later analysis estimated false discovery rates by permuting HLA or CMV assignments 20 times. In a later analysis, co-occurring TCRs were grouped with DBSCAN, and TCRdist sequence similarity was added when clustering was performed within HLA-allele-positive subsets. Repertoires with fewer than 30,000 or more than 120,000 public chains, plus five repertoires with anomalous nucleotide sharing, were excluded from co-occurrence clustering. Sourced from immuneACCESS, this table was stored by TCRdb with only in-frame sequences that have V and J called. A share of the clones is absent; for the studies checked, an unresolved V gene accounts for under half, and the remainder has no known explanation. V, J and clone size were drawn from that table, and D and trimming were deduced from the DNA. In this sample the table shows approximately 130,000 clones, roughly 9.6% of which occur a single time. The top ten clonotypes cover approximately 7.5% of the sample.

As concerns this clone: The specificity of this receptor is unknown. No much larger clone exists at a distance of one base, and base qualities are not known.

Its CDR3 holds 16 amino acids, cysteine through phenylalanine. CDR3 DNA is the only sequence kept; it has 48 bases, read in frame from the first base. CDR1 and CDR2 were assigned from the germline V gene as ENHRY and SYGVKD. V loses 6 bases, J loses 6 bases, and the germline ends lie 23 bases apart. The cohort comprised around 690 healthy bone marrow donors. At the time of sampling, every cohort member was nominally healthy, though immune exposures that went unrecorded were likely present. The donor was CMV seropositive and was included in the group of 250 to 350 seropositive cohort members. A peripheral blood sample was collected from each donor, and TCR beta sequencing was performed on peripheral blood mononuclear cells. Genomic DNA extraction from the blood cell samples was performed with the Qiagen DNeasy Blood Extraction Kit.

The TCR originated in a woman between 35 and 50 years old in good health and CMV-seropositive. Sequencing input: PBMCs. The rearranged chain carries TRBV10-3 and TRBJ1-1, with a weak D call of TRBD1 (6 bases match). Here is the DNA: TGTGCCATCAGCCTTAGAACGGACAGCGATCCTTCTGAAGCTTTCTTT. It translates as CAISLRTDSDPSEAFF.